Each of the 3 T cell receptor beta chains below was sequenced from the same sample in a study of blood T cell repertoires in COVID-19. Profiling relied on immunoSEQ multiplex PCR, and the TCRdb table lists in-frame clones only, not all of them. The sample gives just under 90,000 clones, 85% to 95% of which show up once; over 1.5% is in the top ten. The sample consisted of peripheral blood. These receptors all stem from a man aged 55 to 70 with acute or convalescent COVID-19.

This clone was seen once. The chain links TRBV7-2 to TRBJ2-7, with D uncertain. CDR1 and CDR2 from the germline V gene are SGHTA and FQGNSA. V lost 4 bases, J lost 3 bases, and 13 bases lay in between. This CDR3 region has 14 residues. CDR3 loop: CASSYVASVYEQYF. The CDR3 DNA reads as TGTGCCAGCAGCTACGTGGCCTCCGTCTACGAGCAGTACTTC. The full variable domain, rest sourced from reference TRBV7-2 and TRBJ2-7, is GAGVSQSPSNKVTEKGKDVELRCDPISGHTALYWYRQSLGQGLEFLIYFQGNSAPDKSGLPSDRFSAERTGGSVSTLTIQRTQQEDSAVYLCASSYVASVYEQYFGPGTRLTVT.

For the CDR3, the DNA is TGCGCCAGCAGCTTCGCAGGGAAAGGGGAAAAACTGTTTTTT. It specifies CASSFAGKGEKLFF. This chain uses TRBV5-1 with TRBJ1-4; maybe TRBD1 (5 bases). V lost 2 bases and J lost 8, with 13 bases in between. Germline V gives CDR1 SGHRS, CDR2 YFSETQ. This CDR3 has 14 amino acids.

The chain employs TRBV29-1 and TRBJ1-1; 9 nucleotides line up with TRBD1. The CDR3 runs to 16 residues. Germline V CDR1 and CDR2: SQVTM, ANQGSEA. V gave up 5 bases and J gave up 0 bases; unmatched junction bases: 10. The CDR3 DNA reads TGCAGCGTTACTTACAGGGGGCCTGCTATGAACACTGAAGCTTTCTTT. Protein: CSVTYRGPAMNTEAFF.